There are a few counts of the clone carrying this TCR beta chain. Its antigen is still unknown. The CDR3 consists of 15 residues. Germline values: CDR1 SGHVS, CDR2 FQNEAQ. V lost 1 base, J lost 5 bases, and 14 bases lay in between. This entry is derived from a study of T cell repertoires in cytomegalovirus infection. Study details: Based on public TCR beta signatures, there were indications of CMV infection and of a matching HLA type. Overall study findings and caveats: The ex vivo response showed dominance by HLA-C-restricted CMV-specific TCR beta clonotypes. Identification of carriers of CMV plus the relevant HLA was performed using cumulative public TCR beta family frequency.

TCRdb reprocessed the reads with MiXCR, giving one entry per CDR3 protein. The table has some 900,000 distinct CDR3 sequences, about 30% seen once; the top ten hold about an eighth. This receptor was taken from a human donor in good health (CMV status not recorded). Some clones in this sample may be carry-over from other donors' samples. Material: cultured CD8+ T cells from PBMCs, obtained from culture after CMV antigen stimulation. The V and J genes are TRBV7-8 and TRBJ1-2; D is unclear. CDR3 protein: CASSLGSGALYGYTF. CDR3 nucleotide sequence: TGTGCCAGCAGCTTAGGGTCAGGAGCCCTTTATGGCTACACCTTC.